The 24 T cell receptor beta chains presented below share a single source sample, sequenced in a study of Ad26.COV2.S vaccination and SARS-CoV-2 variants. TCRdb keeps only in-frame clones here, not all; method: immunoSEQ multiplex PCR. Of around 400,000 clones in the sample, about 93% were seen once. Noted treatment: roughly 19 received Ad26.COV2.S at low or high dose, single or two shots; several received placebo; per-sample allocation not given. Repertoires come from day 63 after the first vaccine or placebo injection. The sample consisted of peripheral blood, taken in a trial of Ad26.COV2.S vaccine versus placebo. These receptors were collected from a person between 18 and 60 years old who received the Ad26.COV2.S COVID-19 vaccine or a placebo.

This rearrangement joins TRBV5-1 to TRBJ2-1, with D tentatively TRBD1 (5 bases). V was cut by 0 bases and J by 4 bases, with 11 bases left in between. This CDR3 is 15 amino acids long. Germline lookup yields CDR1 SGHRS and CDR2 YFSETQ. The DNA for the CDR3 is TGCGCCAGCAGCTTGGGGGCAGGGATGTACAATGAGCAGTTCTTC. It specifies CASSLGAGMYNEQFF.

CDR3 protein: CASSLDRDGSYEQYF. The CDR3 DNA follows: TGTGCCAGCAGCTTAGACAGGGATGGGTCCTACGAGCAGTACTTC. The chain recombines TRBV11-3 with TRBJ2-7; the D gene is possibly TRBD1 (5 bases). Germline V lookup: CDR1 SGHNT, CDR2 YENEEA. V dropped 0 bases and J dropped 1 base, with 10 bases sitting between them. The CDR3 sequence is 15 residues long.

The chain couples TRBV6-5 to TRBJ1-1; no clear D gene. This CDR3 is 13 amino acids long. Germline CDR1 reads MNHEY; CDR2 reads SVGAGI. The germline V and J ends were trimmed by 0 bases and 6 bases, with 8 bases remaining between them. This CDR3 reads CASSYSGRPEAFF. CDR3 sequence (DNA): TGTGCCAGCAGTTACTCAGGACGGCCTGAAGCTTTCTTT.

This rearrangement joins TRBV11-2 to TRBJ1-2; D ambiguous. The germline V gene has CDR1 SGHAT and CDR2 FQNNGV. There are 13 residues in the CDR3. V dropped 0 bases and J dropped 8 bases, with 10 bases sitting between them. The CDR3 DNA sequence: TGTGCCAGCAGCTTAGATCTCGGCAGGGGCTACACCTTC. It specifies CASSLDLGRGYTF.

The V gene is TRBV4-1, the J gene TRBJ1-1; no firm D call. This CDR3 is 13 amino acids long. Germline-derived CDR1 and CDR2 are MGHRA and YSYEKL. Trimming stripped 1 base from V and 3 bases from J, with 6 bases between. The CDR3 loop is CASSQGEHTEAFF. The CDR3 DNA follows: TGCGCCAGCAGCCAAGGGGAGCACACTGAAGCTTTCTTT.

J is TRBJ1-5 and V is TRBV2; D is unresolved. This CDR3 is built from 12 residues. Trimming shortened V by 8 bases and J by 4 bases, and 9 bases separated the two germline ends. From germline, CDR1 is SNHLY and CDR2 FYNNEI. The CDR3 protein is CASSTANQPQHF. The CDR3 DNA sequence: TGTGCCAGCTCGACGGCTAATCAGCCCCAGCATTTT.

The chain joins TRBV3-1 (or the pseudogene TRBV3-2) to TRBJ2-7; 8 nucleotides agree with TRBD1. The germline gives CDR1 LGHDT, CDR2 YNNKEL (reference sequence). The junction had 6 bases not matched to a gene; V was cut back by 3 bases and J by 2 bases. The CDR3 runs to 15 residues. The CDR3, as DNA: TGTGCCAGCAGCCAGGGACAGGCAGGCCCCTACGAGCAGTACTTC. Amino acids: CASSQGQAGPYEQYF.

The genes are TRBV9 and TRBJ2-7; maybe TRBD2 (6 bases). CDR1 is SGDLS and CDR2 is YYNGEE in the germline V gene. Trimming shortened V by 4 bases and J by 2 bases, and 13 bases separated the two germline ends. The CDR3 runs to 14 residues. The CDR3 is CASSLRDWPYEQYF. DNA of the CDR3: TGTGCCAGCAGCCTCCGGGACTGGCCCTACGAGCAGTACTTC.

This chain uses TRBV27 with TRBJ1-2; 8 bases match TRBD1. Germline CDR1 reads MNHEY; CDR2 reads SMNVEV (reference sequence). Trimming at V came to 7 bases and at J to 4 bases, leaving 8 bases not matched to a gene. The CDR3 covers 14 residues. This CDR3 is CASTRTGSVYGYTF. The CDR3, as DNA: TGTGCCAGCACCCGGACAGGGTCGGTCTATGGCTACACCTTC.

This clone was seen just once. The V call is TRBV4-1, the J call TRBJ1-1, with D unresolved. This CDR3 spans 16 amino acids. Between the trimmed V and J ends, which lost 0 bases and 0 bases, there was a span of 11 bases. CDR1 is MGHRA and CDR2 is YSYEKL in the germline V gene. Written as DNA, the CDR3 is TGCGCCAGCAGCCAAGAGTACAGAAGTTTGAACACTGAAGCTTTCTTT. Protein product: CASSQEYRSLNTEAFF.

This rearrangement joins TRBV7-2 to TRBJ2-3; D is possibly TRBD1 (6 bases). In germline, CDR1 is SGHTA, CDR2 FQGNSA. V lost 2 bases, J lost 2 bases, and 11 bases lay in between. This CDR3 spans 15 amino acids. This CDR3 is CASSLLGADTDTQYF. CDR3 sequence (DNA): TGTGCCAGCAGCTTATTGGGGGCGGACACAGATACGCAGTATTTT. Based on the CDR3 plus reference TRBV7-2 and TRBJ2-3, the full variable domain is GAGVSQSPSNKVTEKGKDVELRCDPISGHTALYWYRQSLGQGLEFLIYFQGNSAPDKSGLPSDRFSAERTGGSVSTLTIQRTQQEDSAVYLCASSLLGADTDTQYFGPGTRLTVL.

The CDR3 DNA sequence: TGTGCCAGCAGTTACGTGGGTCGGAACACTGAAGCTTTCTTT. It yields the protein CASSYVGRNTEAFF. The chain recombines TRBV6-2 or TRBV6-3 with TRBJ1-1; D is ambiguous. Trimming stripped 2 bases from V and 1 base from J, with 8 bases between. This CDR3 is 14 amino acids long. The germline CDR1 and CDR2 sequences are MNHEY and SVGEGT.

CDR3 residues: CASSLFLAGGTYEQYF. As DNA, the CDR3 is TGTGCCAGCAGTTTATTCTTAGCGGGAGGAACCTACGAGCAGTACTTC. The chain recombines TRBV28 with TRBJ2-7; 10 bases match TRBD2. The germline gives CDR1 MDHEN, CDR2 SYDVKM. Trimming cost V 1 base and J 2 bases; bases outside gene matches: 5. CDR3 length equals 16 residues.

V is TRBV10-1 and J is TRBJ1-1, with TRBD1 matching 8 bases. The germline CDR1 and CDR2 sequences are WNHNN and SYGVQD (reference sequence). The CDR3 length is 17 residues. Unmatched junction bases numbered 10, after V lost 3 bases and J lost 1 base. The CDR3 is CASSESRGPPRNTEAFF. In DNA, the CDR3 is TGCGCCAGCAGTGAATCCAGGGGGCCGCCGAGGAACACTGAAGCTTTCTTT.

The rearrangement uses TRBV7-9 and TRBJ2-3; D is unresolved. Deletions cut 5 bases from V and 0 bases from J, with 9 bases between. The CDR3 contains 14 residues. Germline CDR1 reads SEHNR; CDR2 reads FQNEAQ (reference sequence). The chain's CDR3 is CASSREFSTDTQYF. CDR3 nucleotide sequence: TGTGCCAGCAGCCGCGAATTTAGCACAGATACGCAGTATTTT.

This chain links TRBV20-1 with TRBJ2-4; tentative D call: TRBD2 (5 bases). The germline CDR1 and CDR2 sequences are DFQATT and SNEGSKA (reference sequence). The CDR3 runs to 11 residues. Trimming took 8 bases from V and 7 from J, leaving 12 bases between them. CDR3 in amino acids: CSCRTSNIQYF. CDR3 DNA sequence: TGCAGTTGCCGGACTTCTAACATTCAGTACTTC.

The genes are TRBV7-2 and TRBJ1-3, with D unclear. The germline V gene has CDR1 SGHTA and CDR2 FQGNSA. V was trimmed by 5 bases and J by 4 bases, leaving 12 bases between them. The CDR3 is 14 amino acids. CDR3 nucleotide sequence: TGTGCCAGCAGCACACTTACCGGGGGAAACACCATATATTTT. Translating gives CASSTLTGGNTIYF.

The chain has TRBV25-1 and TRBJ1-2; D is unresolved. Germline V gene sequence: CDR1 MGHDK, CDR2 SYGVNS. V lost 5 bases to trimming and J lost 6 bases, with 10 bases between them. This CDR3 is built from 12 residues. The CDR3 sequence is CASSWTEDGYTF. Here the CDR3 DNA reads TGTGCCAGCAGTTGGACGGAGGATGGCTACACCTTC.

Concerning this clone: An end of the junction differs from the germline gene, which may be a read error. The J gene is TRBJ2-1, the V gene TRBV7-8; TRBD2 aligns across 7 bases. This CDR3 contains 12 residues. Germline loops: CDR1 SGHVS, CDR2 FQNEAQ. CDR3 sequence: CASSLARGKHFF. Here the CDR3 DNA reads TGTGCCAGCAGCTTAGCGCGGGGGAAGCATTTCTTC.

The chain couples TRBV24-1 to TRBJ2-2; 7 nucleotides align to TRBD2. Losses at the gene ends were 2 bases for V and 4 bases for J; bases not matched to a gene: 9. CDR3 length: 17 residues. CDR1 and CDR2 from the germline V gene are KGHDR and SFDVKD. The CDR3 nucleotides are TGTGCCACCAGTGATTCTCAGCCGGGACTACCCACCGGGGAGCTGTTTTTT. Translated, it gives CATSDSQPGLPTGELFF.

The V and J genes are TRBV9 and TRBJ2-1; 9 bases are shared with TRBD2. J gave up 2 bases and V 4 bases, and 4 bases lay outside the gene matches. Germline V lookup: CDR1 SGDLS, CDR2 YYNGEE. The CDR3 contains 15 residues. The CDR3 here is CASSLTSGPYNEQFF. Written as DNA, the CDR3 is TGTGCCAGCAGCCTGACTAGCGGACCCTACAATGAGCAGTTCTTC.

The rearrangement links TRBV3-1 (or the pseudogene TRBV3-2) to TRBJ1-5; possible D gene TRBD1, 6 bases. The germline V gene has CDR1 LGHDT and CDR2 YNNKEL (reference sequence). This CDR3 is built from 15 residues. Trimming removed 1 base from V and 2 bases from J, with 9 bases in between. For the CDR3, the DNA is TGTGCCAGCAGCCAAGGGGGGCCCGGCAATCAGCCCCAGCATTTT. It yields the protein CASSQGGPGNQPQHF.

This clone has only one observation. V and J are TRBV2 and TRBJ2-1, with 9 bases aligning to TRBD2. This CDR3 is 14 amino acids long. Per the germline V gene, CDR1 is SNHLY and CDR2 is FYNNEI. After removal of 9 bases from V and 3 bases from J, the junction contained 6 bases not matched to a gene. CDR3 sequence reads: CASCCGRDYNEQFF. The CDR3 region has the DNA TGTGCCAGTTGTTGCGGGAGGGACTACAATGAGCAGTTCTTC.

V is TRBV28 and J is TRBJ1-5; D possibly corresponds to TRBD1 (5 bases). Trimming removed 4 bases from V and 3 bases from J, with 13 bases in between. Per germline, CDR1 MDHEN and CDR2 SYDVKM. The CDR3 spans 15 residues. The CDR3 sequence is CASSSIGAPNQPQHF. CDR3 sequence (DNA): TGTGCCAGCAGTTCTATCGGGGCCCCCAATCAGCCCCAGCATTTT. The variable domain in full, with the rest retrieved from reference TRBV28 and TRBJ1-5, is DVKVTQSSRYLVKRTGEKVFLECVQDMDHENMFWYRQDPGLGLRLIYFSYDVKMKEKGDIPEGYSVSREKKERFSLILESASTNQTSMYLCASSSIGAPNQPQHFGDGTRLSIL.